This T cell receptor beta chain was found in a study of T cells expressing NK-cell markers (dated by TCRdb to the early 2020s). Regarding the research as a whole: In sorted CD3+CD56+NKG2C+, CD3+CD56+NKG2C- and CD3+CD56-NKG2C+ T-cell subsets from roughly 8 donors, TCR beta-chain repertoires were profiled. Randomly selected healthy volunteers, three men and five women, were used as the eight sequenced donors. Illumina HiSeq 2000/2500, MiSeq or NextSeq was used to sequence libraries as 2 x 150 bp reads. Seven of the eight sequenced donors were HCMV-seropositive and one was HCMV-seronegative. Overall results and qualifications from the work: Those dominant clonotypes were again the most abundant among CD3+CD56-NKG2C+ cells in a handful of donors, at about 25-60.1%. Whether the expanded NKG2C-expressing T cell clones were specific for HCMV antigens remained unclear. In a handful of donors, the dominant CD3+CD56+NKG2C+ clonotypes were among the top 10 CD8+ clonotypes and accounted for roughly 1.0-7.5% of CD8+ T cells.

HCMV serostatus was determined by detecting HCMV-specific IgG in serum with a commercial ELISA kit. Ficoll density gradient centrifugation was used to isolate peripheral blood mononuclear cells from blood. TCRdb lists the instrument as Illumina HiSeq 2000. 5'RACE template switching, by which a universal primer site and unique molecular identifiers were added, was used to make TCR beta cDNA libraries. cDNA synthesis was primed from the TCR beta constant segment and was followed by two successive PCR amplification steps. In the original analysis: MIGEC was used to demultiplex reads and group reads by UMI, and MiTCR was used to assemble and quantify clonotypes. To exclude erroneous sequences, any TCR cDNA sequence not supported by at least two reads was discarded. The tcR package was used for downstream repertoire analysis, with clonotypes matched between fractions based on CDR3 nucleotide sequence plus V segment. Antigen specificity was annotated against VDJdb with VDJmatch, allowing one amino acid substitution in CDR3. Each CDR3 protein sequence appears as one entry after TCRdb reprocessed the reads, and no DNA is included. The V and J calls were determined by TCRdb, not by the authors. This sample's table lists around 15,000 distinct CDR3 sequences. Around 50% of the sample goes to the ten largest clones.

Turning to this clonotype: Its antigen specificity is not known.

CDR1 and CDR2 were assigned from the germline V gene (reference sequence) as DFQATT and SNEGSKA. Measured from the cysteine to the phenylalanine, the CDR3 is 18 residues long. DNA was not recorded. The sequence was collected from a man aged 18-70 years in good health. The V and J genes are TRBV20-1 and TRBJ2-7; TCRdb's D gene call, TRBD1, goes unchecked for lack of DNA. The sample was blood T cells: a sorted CD56 or NKG2C T cell subset, CD4+ or CD8+ T cells, or bulk PBMC T cells (not recorded which). This receptor carries the CDR3 CSARGQGLSPRLSYEQYF.